This is a list of T cell receptor beta chains from one sample in a study of CD8 T cells in ankylosing spondylitis. A single record per CDR3 protein comes from TCRdb applying MiXCR to the 5' RACE reads. The table has around 22,000 distinct CDR3 sequences, 10% to 15% seen once. Source material: blood. The source is a male donor with ankylosing spondylitis or in good health (not recorded which). CDR3s include the opening cysteine and the closing phenylalanine or tryptophan. D genes are given only for firm matches. A row's size may be missing; if present it is once, few, many or a size class.

size	D	V	J	DNA	CDR3
few	NA	TRBV2	TRBJ2-2	TGTGCCAGCAGTTCCCAGGGATCCAACACCGGGGAGCTGTTTTTT	CASSSQGSNTGELFF
few	NA	TRBV7-2	TRBJ2-2	TGTGCCAGCAGCTCCGGACCCTCGAACACCGGGGAGCTGTTTTTT	CASSSGPSNTGELFF
NA	NA	TRBV20-1	TRBJ1-2	TGCAGTGCTACCAAACAGGGTTATGGCTACACCTTC	CSATKQGYGYTF
many	NA	TRBV20-1	TRBJ2-2	TGCAGTGCTCTTAGAACTAACACCGGGGAGCTGTTTTTT	CSALRTNTGELFF
many	NA	TRBV6-1	TRBJ2-2	TGTGCCAGCACTGGGATCCCCACCGGGGAGCTGTTTTTT	CASTGIPTGELFF
many	NA	TRBV7-2	TRBJ2-3	TGTGCCAGCAGCCAGGAAGGCGTGAGCACAGATACGCAGTATTTT	CASSQEGVSTDTQYF
few	TRBD2	TRBV7-3	TRBJ2-4	TGTGCCAGCAGCTTAACTAGCGGGATGGGGAACATTCAGTACTTC	CASSLTSGMGNIQYF
medium-sized	NA	TRBV7-9	TRBJ2-3	TGTGCCAGCAGCTTAGTTTCTCTGGGCACAGATACGCAGTATTTT	CASSLVSLGTDTQYF
many	NA	TRBV20-1	TRBJ2-1	TGCAGTGCTAGTCTAGAGGGACGTAGATACAATGAGCAGTTCTTC	CSASLEGRRYNEQFF
many	NA	TRBV28	TRBJ2-7	TGTGCCAGCAGTTTGGGGTCCTACGAGCAGTACTTC	CASSLGSYEQYF
NA	NA	TRBV12-3/TRBV12-4	TRBJ2-1	TGTGCCAGCAGTTTAATGGTGTGGGAGCAGTTCTTC	CASSLMVWEQFF
medium-sized	TRBD1	TRBV7-9	TRBJ2-7	TGTGCCAGCAGCTTGGGGACAGGGCTTTCCTACGAGCAGTACTTC	CASSLGTGLSYEQYF
few	NA	TRBV28	TRBJ2-2	TGTGCCAGCAGTTTGAGGGGGGGAGGCTACACCGGGGAGCTGTTTTTT	CASSLRGGGYTGELFF